The rows below give T cell receptor beta chains drawn from one sample of a study of cytomegalovirus exposure and HLA in healthy donors. Only in-frame clones appear in the TCRdb table, and some are missing; sequencing was by immunoSEQ multiplex PCR. This table holds more than 150,000 clones, 87% found once. Sequenced sample: PBMCs. All receptors derive from a girl under three years old in good health and CMV-seronegative. The CDR3 runs from the conserved cysteine through the conserved F or W. Each record gives: D gene, V gene, J gene, clone size, CDR3 DNA, CDR3 protein. D genes are given only for firm matches. Size is stated for part of the rows, as once, few or many counts, or as a class when the clone is expanded.

>NA|TRBV10-1|TRBJ1-2|NA
TGCGCCAGCAGTGAGTCGGGGGCGTTTGGCTACACCTTC
CASSESGAFGYTF
>TRBD1|TRBV4-2|TRBJ1-2|NA
TGTGCCAGCAGCCAAGTCGTTGGGACAGGGGGAACATACTATGGCTACACCTTC
CASSQVVGTGGTYYGYTF
>TRBD1|TRBV7-8|TRBJ2-7|NA
TGTGCCAGCAGCTTAGCGGGACAGGGGGCGAAGGAGCAGTACTTC
CASSLAGQGAKEQYF
>TRBD2|TRBV9|TRBJ2-3|NA
TGTGCCAGCAGCGGGACTAGCGGGACCCTTCCCACAGATACGCAGTATTTT
CASSGTSGTLPTDTQYF
>TRBD2|TRBV6-1|TRBJ2-1|NA
TGTGCCAGCGGTGCTAGCGGGGGCGTCAATGAGCAGTTCTTC
CASGASGGVNEQFF
>TRBD1|TRBV5-1|TRBJ2-2|NA
TGCGCCAGCAGCTTTAACCTCCGGGACAGGGGCACCGGGGAGCTGTTTTTT
CASSFNLRDRGTGELFF
>NA|TRBV2|TRBJ1-1|few
TGTGCCAGCAGTGAGGAGGAGAACACTGAAGCTTTCTTT
CASSEEENTEAFF
>NA|TRBV21-1|TRBJ1-1|NA
NA
CASYPCLDRANTEAFF
>NA|TRBV18|TRBJ1-5|NA
TGTGCCAGGGAAAACTACAGGGTCCAGCCCCAGCATTTT
CARENYRVQPQHF
>NA|TRBV18|TRBJ1-1|few
TGTGCCAGCTCACCATCACGGGGATTGGAAGCTTTCTTT
CASSPSRGLEAFF
>TRBD1|TRBV5-1|TRBJ1-2|NA
TGCGCCAGCAGCCCTCGACAGGGGTTTGGCTACACCTTC
CASSPRQGFGYTF
>NA|TRBV7-9|TRBJ2-7|NA
TGTGCCAGCAGCGATGTCCGAGGCGAGCAGTACTTC
CASSDVRGEQYF
>TRBD1|TRBV2|TRBJ1-1|NA
TGTGCCAGCCACACGACAGGGCCCACTGAAGCTTTCTTT
CASHTTGPTEAFF
>NA|TRBV9|TRBJ2-1|once
TGTGCCAGCGGTGGGGGAGGCGGCAATGAGCAGTTCTTC
CASGGGGGNEQFF
>NA|TRBV2|TRBJ1-1|once
TGTGCCAGCACACAAATGGGGGCGAGCAACACTGAAGCTTTCTTT
CASTQMGASNTEAFF
>NA|TRBV7-3|TRBJ2-3|NA
TGTGCCAGCAGCCTATCTAGCACAGATACGCAGTATTTT
CASSLSSTDTQYF
>NA|TRBV7-2|TRBJ2-5|NA
TGTGCCAGCAGCCAGCGAATTCAAGAGACCCAGTACTTC
CASSQRIQETQYF
>NA|TRBV5-3|TRBJ2-7|NA
TGTGCCAGAATTGCCCGGACAGCGCGCTCCTACGAGCAGTACTTC
CARIARTARSYEQYF
>TRBD2|TRBV13|TRBJ2-7|NA
TGTGCCAGCAGACGGGGGGGGACCTACGAGCAGTACTTC
CASRRGGTYEQYF
>NA|TRBV27|TRBJ1-6|NA
TGTGCCAGCAGTTTACGACCCCCCGTCAGGTCCTATAATTCACCCCTCCACTTT
CASSLRPPVRSYNSPLHF
>TRBD1|TRBV5-1|TRBJ2-3|once
TGCGCCAGCAGCTTGGGGGACAGAGCTAGCACAGATACGCAGTATTTT
CASSLGDRASTDTQYF
>NA|TRBV30|TRBJ1-1|few
TGTGCCTGGTTACGAAGGCAGGGGCGTTTGAGAGGGAACACTGAAGCTTTCTTT
CAWLRRQGRLRGNTEAFF
>NA|TRBV7-9|TRBJ2-7|NA
TGTGCCAGCAGCTTAGTTCCCGGGGAAAGCTCCTACGAGCAGTACTTC
CASSLVPGESSYEQYF
>TRBD2|TRBV18|TRBJ2-1|NA
TGTGCCAGCTCACCAAGCGGGGTGCCCTACAATGAGCAGTTCTTC
CASSPSGVPYNEQFF
>TRBD1|TRBV6-5|TRBJ1-1|NA
TGTGCCAGCAGCCAAGACAGGGTGGCTTTCTTT
CASSQDRVAFF
>TRBD1|TRBV7-9|TRBJ2-3|NA
TGTGCCAGCAGCGTACAGGGGGCGGTCTCGGATACGCAGTATTTT
CASSVQGAVSDTQYF
>TRBD1|TRBV5-4|TRBJ2-3|NA
TGTGAAATGGGACAGGAAATTGGGGATACGCAGTATTTT
CEMGQEIGDTQYF
>TRBD1|TRBV19|TRBJ1-2|NA
TGTGCCAGTAGGGGGGACAGGGTATATGGCTACACCTTC
CASRGDRVYGYTF
>TRBD2|TRBV7-8|TRBJ2-7|once
TGCGCCAGCAGCCATACTAGCGGGGGGGCTGTCGAGCAGTACTTC
CASSHTSGGAVEQYF
>NA|TRBV19|TRBJ2-1|NA
TGTGCCAGTAGTAGTCTAGCGCCGGCGTTGGAGCAGTTCTTC
CASSSLAPALEQFF
>TRBD1|TRBV5-1|TRBJ2-5|once
TGCGCCAGCAGCTTGGAGGGGGCAGGGACAGAAGAGACCCAGTACTTC
CASSLEGAGTEETQYF
>NA|TRBV6-1|TRBJ1-5|NA
TGTGCCAGCAGTGGAGAAGGGGGATACAATCAGCCCCAGCATTTT
CASSGEGGYNQPQHF
>NA|TRBV28|TRBJ1-2|NA
TGTGCCAGCATCTCGGGGGTAGTGAACTATGGCTACACCTTC
CASISGVVNYGYTF
>NA|TRBV6-5|TRBJ2-3|NA
TGTGCCAGCAGTTACTCGATAGCCTCTAGCACAGATACGCAGTATTTT
CASSYSIASSTDTQYF
>TRBD1|TRBV27|TRBJ1-1|NA
TGTGCCAGCAGTTTATCCAGGGGGCGCACTGAAGCTTTCTTT
CASSLSRGRTEAFF
>NA|TRBV6-6|TRBJ1-5|NA
TGTGCCAGCAGCAGTACCAATGGCAATCAGCCCCAGCATTTT
CASSSTNGNQPQHF
>TRBD2|TRBV6-5|TRBJ2-7|NA
TGTGCCGTCCTTGTCGTAGCGGGAGGTTTAAACGAGCAGTACTTC
CAVLVVAGGLNEQYF
>NA|TRBV30|TRBJ2-7|once
TGTGCCTGGCAGGGGTTTGGTGAGGGGGGGTTTTACGAGCAGTACTTC
CAWQGFGEGGFYEQYF
>TRBD1|TRBV2|TRBJ2-2|NA
TGTGCCAGCACTCGCAGGGGGAATACGAACACCGGGGAGCTGTTTTTT
CASTRRGNTNTGELFF
>NA|TRBV6-5|TRBJ1-3|NA
TGTGCCAGCAGTTACTCGTCGGGGTTCGGAAACACCATATATTTT
CASSYSSGFGNTIYF
>NA|TRBV5-1|TRBJ1-2|NA
TGCGCCAGCAGCTTGGTCGGGGTCGGTGGCTACACCTTC
CASSLVGVGGYTF
>TRBD2|TRBV30|TRBJ2-1|NA
TGTGCCAAACTAGCGGGGGCTGACAATGAGCAGTTCTTC
CAKLAGADNEQFF
>NA|TRBV4-2|TRBJ2-7|NA
TGTGCCAGCAGCCAAGGTCCCGCCAGGGCGAGCTCCTACGAGCAGTACTTC
CASSQGPARASSYEQYF
>NA|TRBV5-1|TRBJ2-2|NA
TGCGCCAGCAGCCCCGGAGGGGGGGCGAAGAACACCGGGGAGCTGTTTTTT
CASSPGGGAKNTGELFF
>NA|TRBV4-3|TRBJ1-4|once
TGCGCCAGCAGCCACCTAGCCGGACGGCTCACCTTT
CASSHLAGRLTF
>TRBD1|TRBV18|TRBJ2-3|once
TGTGCCAGCTCACTTAGGACAGGGGAAGACACAGATACGCAGTATTTT
CASSLRTGEDTDTQYF
>TRBD2|TRBV28|TRBJ2-1|NA
TGTGCCAGCAGTGAGTCACGGGGGGGAGCGGGTTACAATGAGCAGTTCTTC
CASSESRGGAGYNEQFF
>TRBD1|TRBV30|TRBJ1-5|few
TGTGCCTGGAGTTCCAGGACAGGGGGCTACAATCAGCCCCAGCATTTT
CAWSSRTGGYNQPQHF
>NA|TRBV19|TRBJ1-2|NA
TGTGCCAGTAGTATCGAGTTGACAGTTACCTATGGCTACACCTTC
CASSIELTVTYGYTF
>NA|TRBV6-1|TRBJ2-2|NA
TGTGCCAGCAGGAGACAGGCTGACGGGGAGCTGTTTTTT
CASRRQADGELFF
>TRBD2|TRBV5-1|TRBJ2-1|NA
TGCGCCAGCAGCTCTGGTAGCGGGAGTTCGAATGAGCAGTTCTTC
CASSSGSGSSNEQFF
>NA|TRBV2|TRBJ1-2|few
TGTGCCAGCACTTTAGACAGGCCTGGCTACACCTTC
CASTLDRPGYTF
>TRBD1|TRBV6-5|TRBJ2-7|NA
TGTGCCAGCAGCTTTACAGGGGCGGAGCAGTACTTC
CASSFTGAEQYF
>NA|TRBV19|TRBJ2-7|NA
TGTGCCAGTAGTATTTCTTCGCCTGAAAGCTTTTACGAGCAGTACTTC
CASSISSPESFYEQYF
>NA|TRBV7-6|TRBJ2-7|NA
TGTGCCAGCAGCTTAGGGGGCGGGAACTACGAGCAGTACTTC
CASSLGGGNYEQYF